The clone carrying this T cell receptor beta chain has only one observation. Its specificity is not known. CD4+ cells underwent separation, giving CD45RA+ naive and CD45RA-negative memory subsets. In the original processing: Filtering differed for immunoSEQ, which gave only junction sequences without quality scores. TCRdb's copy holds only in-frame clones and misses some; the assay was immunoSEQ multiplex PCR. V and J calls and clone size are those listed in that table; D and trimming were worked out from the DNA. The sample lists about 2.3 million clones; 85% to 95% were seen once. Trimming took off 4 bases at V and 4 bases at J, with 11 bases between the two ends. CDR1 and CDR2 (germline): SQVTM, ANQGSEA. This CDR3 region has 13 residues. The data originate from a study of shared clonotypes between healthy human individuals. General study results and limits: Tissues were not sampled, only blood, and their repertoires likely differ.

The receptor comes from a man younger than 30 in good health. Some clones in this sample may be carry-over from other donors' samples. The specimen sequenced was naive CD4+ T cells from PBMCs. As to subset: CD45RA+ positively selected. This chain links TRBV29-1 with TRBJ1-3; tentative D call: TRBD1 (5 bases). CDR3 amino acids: CSVAGTLGNTIYF. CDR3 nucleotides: TGCAGCGTTGCCGGGACCCTCGGAAACACCATATATTTT. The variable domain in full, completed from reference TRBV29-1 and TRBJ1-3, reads SAVISQKPSRDICQRGTSLTIQCQVDSQVTMMFWYRQQPGQSLTLIATANQGSEATYESGFVIDKFPISRPNLTFSTLTVSNMSPEDSSIYLCSVAGTLGNTIYFGEGSWLTVV.